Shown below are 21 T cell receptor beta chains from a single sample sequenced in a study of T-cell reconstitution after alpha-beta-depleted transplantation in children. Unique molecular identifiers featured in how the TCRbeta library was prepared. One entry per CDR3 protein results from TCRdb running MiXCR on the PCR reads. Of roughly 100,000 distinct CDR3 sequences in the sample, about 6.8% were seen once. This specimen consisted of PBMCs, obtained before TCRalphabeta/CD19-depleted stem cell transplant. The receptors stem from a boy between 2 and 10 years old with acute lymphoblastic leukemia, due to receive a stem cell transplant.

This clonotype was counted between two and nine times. The CDR3 nucleotides are TGTGCCAGCAGTTACACGAAGGGAAACAATGAGCAGTTCTTC. It is translated as CASSYTKGNNEQFF. This chain links TRBV6-5 with TRBJ2-1, with unresolved D. Trimming cost V 2 bases and J 5 bases, with 10 bases left between them. This CDR3 has 14 residues. The germline gives CDR1 MNHEY, CDR2 SVGAGI.

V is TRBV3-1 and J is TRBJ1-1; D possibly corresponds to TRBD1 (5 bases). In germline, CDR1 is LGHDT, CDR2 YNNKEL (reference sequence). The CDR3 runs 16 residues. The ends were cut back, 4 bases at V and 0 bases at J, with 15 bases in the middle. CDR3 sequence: CASSLSGTGMNTEAFF. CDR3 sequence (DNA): TGTGCCAGCAGCCTTTCCGGGACGGGCATGAACACTGAAGCTTTCTTT.

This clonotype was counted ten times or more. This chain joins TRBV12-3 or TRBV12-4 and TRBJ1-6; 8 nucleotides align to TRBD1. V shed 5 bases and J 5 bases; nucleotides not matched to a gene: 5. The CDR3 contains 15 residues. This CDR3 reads CASSPRTGNNSPLHF. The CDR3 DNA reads TGTGCCAGCAGTCCAAGGACAGGGAATAATTCACCCCTCCACTTT.

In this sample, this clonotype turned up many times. CDR3 sequence (DNA): TGTGCCAGCAGCTCTCTTACCGGGACCCCAGGAAAAGCTTTCTTT. Its translation: CASSSLTGTPGKAFF. This chain joins TRBV5-5 and TRBJ1-1; tentatively, D is TRBD1 (5 bases). The length of the CDR3 is 15 residues. Trimming stripped 3 bases from V and 9 bases from J, with 21 bases between. In germline, CDR1 is SGHKS, CDR2 YYEKEE (reference sequence).

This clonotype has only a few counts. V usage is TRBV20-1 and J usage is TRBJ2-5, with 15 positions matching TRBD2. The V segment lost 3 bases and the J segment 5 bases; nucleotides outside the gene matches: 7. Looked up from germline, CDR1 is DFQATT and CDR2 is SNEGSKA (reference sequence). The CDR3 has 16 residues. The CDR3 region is CSARGLAGGREETQYF. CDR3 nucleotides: TGCAGTGCTAGGGGACTAGCGGGGGGCCGGGAGGAGACCCAGTACTTC.

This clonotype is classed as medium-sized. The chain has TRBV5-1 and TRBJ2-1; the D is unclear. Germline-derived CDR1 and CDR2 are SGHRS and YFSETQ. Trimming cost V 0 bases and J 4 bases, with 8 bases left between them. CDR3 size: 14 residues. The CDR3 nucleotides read TGCGCCAGCAGCTTGGAAACAGCTTACAATGAGCAGTTCTTC. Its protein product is CASSLETAYNEQFF.

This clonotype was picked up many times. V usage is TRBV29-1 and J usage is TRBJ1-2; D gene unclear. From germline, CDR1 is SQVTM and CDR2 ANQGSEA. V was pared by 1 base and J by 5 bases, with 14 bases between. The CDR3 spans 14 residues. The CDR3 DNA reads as TGCAGCGTTGAAGTGGATGGTTTCCGATATGGCTACACCTTC. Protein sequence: CSVEVDGFRYGYTF.

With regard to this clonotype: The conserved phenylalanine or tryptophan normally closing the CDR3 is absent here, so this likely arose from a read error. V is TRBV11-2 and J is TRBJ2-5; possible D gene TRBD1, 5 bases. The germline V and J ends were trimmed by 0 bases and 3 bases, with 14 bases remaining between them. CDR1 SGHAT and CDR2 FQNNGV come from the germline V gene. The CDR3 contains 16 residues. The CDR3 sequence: CASSLEAGWKEETQYI. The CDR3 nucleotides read TGTGCCAGCAGCTTAGAGGCAGGGTGGAAGGAAGAGACCCAGTACATC.

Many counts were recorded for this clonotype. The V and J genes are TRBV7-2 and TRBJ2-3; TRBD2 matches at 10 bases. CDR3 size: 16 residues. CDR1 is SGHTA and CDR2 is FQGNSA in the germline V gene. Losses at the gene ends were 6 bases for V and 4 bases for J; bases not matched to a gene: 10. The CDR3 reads CASSPLGSGRSDTQYF. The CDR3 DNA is TGTGCCAGCAGTCCCCTGGGTAGCGGGAGGTCAGATACGCAGTATTTT. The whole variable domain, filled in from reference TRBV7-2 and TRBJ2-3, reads GAGVSQSPSNKVTEKGKDVELRCDPISGHTALYWYRQSLGQGLEFLIYFQGNSAPDKSGLPSDRFSAERTGGSVSTLTIQRTQQEDSAVYLCASSPLGSGRSDTQYFGPGTRLTVL.

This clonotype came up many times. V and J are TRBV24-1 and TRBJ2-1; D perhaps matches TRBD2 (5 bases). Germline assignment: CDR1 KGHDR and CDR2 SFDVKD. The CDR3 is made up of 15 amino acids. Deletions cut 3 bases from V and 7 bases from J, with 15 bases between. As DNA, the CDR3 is TGTGCCACCAGTGATCCTGGGCCTAGAGGGAATGAGCAGTTCTTC. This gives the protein CATSDPGPRGNEQFF.

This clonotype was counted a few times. The CDR3 nucleotides read TGTGCCAGCAGTTACTCCCAGCGGGGAGGTGCAGATACGCAGTATTTT. This translates into CASSYSQRGGADTQYF. V gene TRBV6-5 combines with J gene TRBJ2-3, with 7 bases lining up with TRBD2. Trimming at V came to 0 bases and at J to 4 bases, leaving 7 bases not matched to a gene. Germline CDR1 MNHEY, CDR2 SVGAGI. CDR3 length: 16 amino acids.

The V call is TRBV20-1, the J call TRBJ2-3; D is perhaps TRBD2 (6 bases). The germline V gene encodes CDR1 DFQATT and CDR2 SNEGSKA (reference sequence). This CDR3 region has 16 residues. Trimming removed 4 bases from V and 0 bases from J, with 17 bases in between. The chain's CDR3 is CSATHPRGTSTDTQYF. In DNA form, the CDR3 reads TGCAGTGCTACACACCCGCGGGGTACTAGCACAGATACGCAGTATTTT.

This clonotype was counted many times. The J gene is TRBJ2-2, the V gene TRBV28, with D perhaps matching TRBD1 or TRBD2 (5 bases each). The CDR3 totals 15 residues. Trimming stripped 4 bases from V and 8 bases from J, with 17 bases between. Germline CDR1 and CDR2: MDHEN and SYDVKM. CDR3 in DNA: TGTGCCAGCAGTTCTACCGGGACCGGGCGTGGGGAGCTGTTTTTT. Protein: CASSSTGTGRGELFF.

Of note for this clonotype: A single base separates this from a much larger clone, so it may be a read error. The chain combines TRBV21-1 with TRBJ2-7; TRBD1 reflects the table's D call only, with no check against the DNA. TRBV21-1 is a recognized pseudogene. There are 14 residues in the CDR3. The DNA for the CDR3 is TGTGCCAGCAGCCCCACAGGGGACCCCGACGAGCAGTACTTC. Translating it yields CASSPTGDPDEQYF.

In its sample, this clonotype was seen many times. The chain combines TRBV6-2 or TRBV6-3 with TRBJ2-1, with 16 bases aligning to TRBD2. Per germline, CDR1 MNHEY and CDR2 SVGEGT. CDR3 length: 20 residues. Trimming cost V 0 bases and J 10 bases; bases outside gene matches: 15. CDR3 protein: CASSYSRITGLAGGPKEQFF. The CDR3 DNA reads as TGTGCCAGCAGTTACTCGAGGATCACGGGACTAGCGGGGGGGCCCAAAGAGCAGTTCTTC.

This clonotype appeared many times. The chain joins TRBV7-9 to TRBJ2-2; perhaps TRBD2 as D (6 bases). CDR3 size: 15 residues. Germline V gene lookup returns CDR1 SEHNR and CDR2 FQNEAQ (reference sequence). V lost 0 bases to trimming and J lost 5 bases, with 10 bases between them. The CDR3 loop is CASSLAGLTTGELFF. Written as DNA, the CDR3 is TGTGCCAGCAGCTTAGCGGGACTTACTACCGGGGAGCTGTTTTTT.

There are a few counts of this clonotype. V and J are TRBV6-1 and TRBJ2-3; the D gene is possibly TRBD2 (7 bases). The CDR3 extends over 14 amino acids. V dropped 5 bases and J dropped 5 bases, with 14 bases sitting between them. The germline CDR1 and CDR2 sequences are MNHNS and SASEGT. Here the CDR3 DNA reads TGTGCCAGCAGTCTTGGCGGGGGACAAGATACGCAGTATTTT. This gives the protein CASSLGGGQDTQYF.

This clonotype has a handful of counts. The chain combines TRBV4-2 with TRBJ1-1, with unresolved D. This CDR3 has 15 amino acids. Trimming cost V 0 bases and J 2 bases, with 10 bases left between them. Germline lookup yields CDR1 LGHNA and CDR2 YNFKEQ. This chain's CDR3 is CASSQETAYNTEAFF. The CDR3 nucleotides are TGTGCCAGCAGCCAAGAAACAGCCTATAACACTGAAGCTTTCTTT.

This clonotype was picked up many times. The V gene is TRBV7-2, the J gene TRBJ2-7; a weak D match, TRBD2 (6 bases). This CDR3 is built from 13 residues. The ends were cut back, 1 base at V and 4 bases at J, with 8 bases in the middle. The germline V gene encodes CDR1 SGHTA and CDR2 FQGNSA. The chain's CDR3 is CASSLDGGYEQYF. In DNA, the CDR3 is TGTGCCAGCAGCTTAGATGGGGGGTACGAGCAGTACTTC.

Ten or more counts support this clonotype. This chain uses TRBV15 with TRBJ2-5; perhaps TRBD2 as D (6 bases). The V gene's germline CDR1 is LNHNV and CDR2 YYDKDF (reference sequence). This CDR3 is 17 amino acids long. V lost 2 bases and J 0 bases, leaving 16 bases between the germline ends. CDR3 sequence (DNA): TGTGCCACCAGCAGACACTCGGGACTCCCGTACCAAGAGACCCAGTACTTC. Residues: CATSRHSGLPYQETQYF.

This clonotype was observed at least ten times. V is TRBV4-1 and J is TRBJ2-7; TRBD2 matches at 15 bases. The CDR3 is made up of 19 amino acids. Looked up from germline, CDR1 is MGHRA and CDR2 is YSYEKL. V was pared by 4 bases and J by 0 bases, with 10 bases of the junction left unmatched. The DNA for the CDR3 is TGCGCCAGCAGCCCCCTGGGGGGGACTAGCGGGGGGCACTCCTACGAGCAGTACTTC. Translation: CASSPLGGTSGGHSYEQYF.